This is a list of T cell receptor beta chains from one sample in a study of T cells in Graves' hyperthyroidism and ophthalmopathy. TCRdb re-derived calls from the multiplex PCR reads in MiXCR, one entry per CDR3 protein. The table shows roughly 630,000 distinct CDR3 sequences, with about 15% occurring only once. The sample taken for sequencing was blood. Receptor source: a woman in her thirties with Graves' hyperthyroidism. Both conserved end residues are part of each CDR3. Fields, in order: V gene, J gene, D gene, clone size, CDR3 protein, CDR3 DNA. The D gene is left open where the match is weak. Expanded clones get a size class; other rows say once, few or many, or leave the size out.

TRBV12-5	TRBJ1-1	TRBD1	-	CASGFGKQGSEAFF	TGTGCTAGTGGTTTCGGCAAACAGGGGTCTGAAGCTTTCTTT
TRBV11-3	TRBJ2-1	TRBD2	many	CASSFRSGSAGEQFF	TGTGCCAGCAGCTTTAGGAGCGGGAGTGCAGGTGAGCAGTTCTTC
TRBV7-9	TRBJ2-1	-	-	CASSKTKNNEQFF	TGTGCCAGCAGCAAGACTAAAAACAATGAGCAGTTCTTC
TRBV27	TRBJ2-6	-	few	CASGRDSGANVLTF	TGTGCCAGCGGCCGGGACTCTGGGGCCAACGTCCTGACTTTC
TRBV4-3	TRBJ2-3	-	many	CASSQDGSYADTQYF	TGCGCCAGCAGCCAAGACGGGTCGTACGCAGATACGCAGTATTTT
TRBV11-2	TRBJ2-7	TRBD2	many	CASSPLAGGVYEQYF	TGTGCCAGCAGCCCTCTGGCGGGAGGAGTATACGAGCAGTACTTC
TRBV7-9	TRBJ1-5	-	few	CASSLTGNPDQPQHF	TGTGCCAGCAGCCTTACAGGGAACCCAGATCAGCCCCAGCATTTT
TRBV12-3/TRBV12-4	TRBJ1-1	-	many	CASSFGVAEAFF	TGTGCCAGCAGTTTCGGGGTGGCTGAAGCTTTCTTT
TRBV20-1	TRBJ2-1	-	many	CSASRAGQRPRSDEQFF	TGCAGTGCTAGCCGGGCGGGTCAGAGACCTAGGTCCGATGAGCAGTTCTTC
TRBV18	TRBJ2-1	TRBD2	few	CASSPFERGSYNEQFF	TGTGCCAGCTCACCCTTCGAGCGGGGCTCCTACAATGAGCAGTTCTTC
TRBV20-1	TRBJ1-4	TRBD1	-	CSVGQANEKLFF	TGCAGTGTTGGACAGGCTAATGAAAAACTGTTTTTT